This T cell receptor beta chain comes out of a study of T cell responses to AZD1222 COVID-19 vaccine. For the study at large: Analyses pooled second doses at about 4 or about 12 weeks. Notes on the study in general: Vaccination with two AZD1222 doses was followed by a rise in Spike-specific TCR breadth and depth. Seropositive AZD1222 recipients at baseline numbered only five or six. It should be noted that donors were predominantly white British and more often female, and clonal diversity was possibly underestimated.

In the case of this clone: Antigen: not known.

Method: immunoSEQ multiplex PCR; TCRdb's copy keeps in-frame clones and lacks some. The sample yields 63,000 or so clones, approximately 85% seen once. Sample: peripheral blood, taken on day 0 of AZD1222 vaccination. The source is an adult in good health.

CDR3 protein: CSVEEDRGRSETQYF. The CDR3 nucleotides read TGCAGCGTTGAAGAGGACAGGGGGCGGTCGGAGACCCAGTACTTC. The V call is TRBV29-1, the J call TRBJ2-5, with 11 bases lining up with TRBD1. Trimming took 0 bases from V and 5 from J; bases not matched to a gene: 5. Germline-derived CDR1 and CDR2 are SQVTM and ANQGSEA. This CDR3 contains 15 residues.